The 6 T cell receptor beta chains below come from one sample, sequenced in a study of identical twins. TCRdb reprocessed the 5' RACE reads with MiXCR, giving one entry per CDR3 protein. Of hundreds of thousands of distinct CDR3 sequences in the sample, approximately 7% were seen once. These sequences were also reported in another study, on yellow fever vaccine responses in identical twins.

The material sequenced was memory (CD45RO+) T cells sorted from blood. These receptors were collected from a woman under 30 in good health.

This clonotype was seen only once. An end of the junction does not agree with germline; a read error may underlie this. This rearrangement joins TRBV20-1 to TRBJ2-7; 14 nucleotides line up with TRBD2. The germline V gene has CDR1 DFQATT and CDR2 SNEGSKA (reference sequence). This CDR3 contains 17 residues. For the CDR3, the DNA is TGCAGCGCTAGAGGGCCCGGGACTAGCGGGAGCTCCTACGAGCAGTACTTC. Translation: CSARGPGTSGSSYEQYF.

The sample holds many counts of this clonotype. The chain couples TRBV5-1 to TRBJ1-6; D is perhaps TRBD1 (6 bases). Germline V lookup: CDR1 SGHRS, CDR2 YFSETQ. Trimming stripped 3 bases from V and 8 bases from J, with 15 bases between. The CDR3 contains 15 residues. The DNA of the CDR3 is TGCGCCAGCAGCTCAGCGGGGACACGCGATTCACCCCTCCACTTT. As protein: CASSSAGTRDSPLHF.

This clonotype was observed a few times. The chain carries TRBV19 and TRBJ2-5; TRBD2 is a possible D gene (6 bases). Trimming cost V 3 bases and J 6 bases, with 8 bases left between them. The CDR3 totals 12 residues. The germline gives CDR1 LNHDA, CDR2 SQIVND (reference sequence). CDR3 bases: TGTGCCAGTAGTATGGCGGGGAAGACCCAGTACTTC. This sequence encodes CASSMAGKTQYF.

The rearrangement links TRBV4-2 to TRBJ2-1; TRBD2 agrees at 8 bases. CDR3 size: 15 residues. CDR1 is LGHNA and CDR2 is YNFKEQ in the germline V gene. V shed 0 bases and J 9 bases; nucleotides not matched to a gene: 7. The CDR3 reads CASSQEYGGVGEQFF. Written as DNA, the CDR3 is TGTGCCAGCAGCCAAGAGTACGGGGGGGTGGGTGAGCAGTTCTTC.

This clonotype came up a few times. The gene calls are TRBV20-1 and TRBJ2-5, with 9 positions matching TRBD1. CDR3 length: 14 amino acids. The germline V gene encodes CDR1 DFQATT and CDR2 SNEGSKA (reference sequence). With V trimmed by 3 bases and J by 1 base, 3 bases remained unmatched. The CDR3: CSARRTGVQETQYF. Here the CDR3 DNA reads TGCAGTGCTAGGAGGACAGGGGTCCAAGAGACCCAGTACTTC.

This clonotype was observed at least ten times. J is TRBJ2-4 and V is TRBV12-3 or TRBV12-4, with 11 bases fitting TRBD2. The J segment lost 0 bases and the V segment lost 6 bases, leaving 4 bases of the junction unmatched. This CDR3 spans 16 amino acids. The CDR3 nucleotides are TGTGCCAGCAGGCTAACTAGCGGGGGAGCCAAAAACATTCAGTACTTC. Translating gives CASRLTSGGAKNIQYF.